These 30 T cell receptor beta chains came from one sample sequenced in a study of response to subunit inactivated influenza vaccine. MiXCR, applied by TCRdb to the RT-PCR reads, yields one record per CDR3 protein. This table holds about 570,000 distinct CDR3 sequences, 10% to 12% found once. This sample also appeared in a second study, on T cells expressing NK-cell markers. This second report adds: UMIs accompanied the 5'RACE template switching by which TCR beta cDNA was made.

The starting material was PBMCs from blood, obtained on the day of vaccination. These receptors were collected from a man aged 45 to 65 who received an inactivated influenza vaccine.

The chain links TRBV9 to TRBJ2-7, with 8 nucleotides matching TRBD1. The CDR3 is made up of 14 amino acids. CDR1 and CDR2 from the germline V gene are SGDLS and YYNGEE. V lost 4 bases, J lost 4 bases, and 7 bases stayed unmatched. The CDR3 is CASSPGTGWYEQYF. DNA for the CDR3: TGTGCCAGCAGCCCCGGGACAGGTTGGTACGAGCAGTACTTC.

This clonotype was seen only a few times. V and J are TRBV28 and TRBJ2-5, with 12 bases identical to TRBD1. CDR1 and CDR2 from the germline V gene are MDHEN and SYDVKM. The trim removed 3 bases at V and 5 bases at J, leaving 7 bases unmatched. The CDR3 is 16 amino acids. CDR3 DNA: TGTGCCAGCAGTTTCGCGGGACAGGGGGCGCGGGAGACCCAGTACTTC. This encodes CASSFAGQGARETQYF.

This clonotype was counted only a few times. The chain carries TRBV7-2 and TRBJ2-3; the D is unclear. This CDR3 spans 17 amino acids. CDR1 and CDR2 from the germline V gene are SGHTA and FQGNSA. V was shortened by 1 base and J by 3 bases, with 17 bases between the two germline ends. The CDR3: CASSLDASMLDTDTQYF. The CDR3 DNA follows: TGTGCCAGCAGCTTAGACGCCAGTATGCTGGATACAGATACGCAGTATTTT.

This sequence joins TRBV5-1 and TRBJ2-2, with D tentatively TRBD1 (6 bases). Germline V CDR1 and CDR2: SGHRS, YFSETQ. The length of the CDR3 is 14 residues. V lost 6 bases to trimming and J lost 2 bases, with 11 bases between them. The CDR3: CASKDSFNTGELFF. CDR3 coding DNA: TGCGCCAGCAAGGACAGCTTCAACACCGGGGAGCTGTTTTTT.

This sequence joins TRBV19 and TRBJ2-2; D uncertain. In germline, CDR1 is LNHDA, CDR2 SQIVND (reference sequence). V was trimmed by 1 base and J by 1 base, leaving 7 bases between them. The CDR3 has 15 amino acids. The CDR3 region is CASSIVRVNTGELFF. The CDR3 nucleotides are TGTGCCAGTAGTATAGTAAGGGTGAACACCGGGGAGCTGTTTTTT.

The CDR3 region has the DNA TGCAGTGGGGGCCTCACAGGGGGCAATGAGCAGTTCTTC. It codes for CSGGLTGGNEQFF. V gene TRBV20-1 combines with J gene TRBJ2-1, with 8 bases lining up with TRBD1. CDR3 length equals 13 residues. CDR1 and CDR2 from the germline V gene are DFQATT and SNEGSKA (reference sequence). The V segment lost 7 bases and the J segment 6 bases; nucleotides outside the gene matches: 8.

This clonotype occurred a few times. The J gene is TRBJ2-7, the V gene TRBV10-2; 7 bases align to TRBD1. Germline V gene lookup returns CDR1 WSHSY and CDR2 SAAADI. The CDR3 has 17 residues. Losses at the gene ends were 3 bases for V and 4 bases for J; bases not matched to a gene: 15. CDR3 in DNA: TGCGCCAGCAGTGACCTTCCAGAGGGGACAGCAAATTACGAGCAGTACTTC. Amino acid sequence: CASSDLPEGTANYEQYF.

The V call is TRBV20-1, the J call TRBJ2-5, with 7 bases identical to TRBD1. Germline loops: CDR1 DFQATT, CDR2 SNEGSKA (reference sequence). The CDR3 is 17 amino acids. Unmatched junction bases numbered 16, after V lost 4 bases and J lost 2 bases. CDR3 coding DNA: TGCAGTGCTACCACGCTCCCAAGGGGGCCTTCTCAAGAGACCCAGTACTTC. Amino acid sequence: CSATTLPRGPSQETQYF.

V is TRBV6-5 and J is TRBJ1-4, with 7 bases fitting TRBD1. The CDR3 length is 16 residues. From germline, CDR1 is MNHEY and CDR2 SVGAGI. The ends lost 0 bases at V and 7 bases at J; junction bases unmatched: 8. CDR3 in amino acids: CASSYSTQGGSEKLFF. For the CDR3, the DNA is TGTGCCAGCAGTTACTCGACCCAAGGGGGCTCTGAAAAACTGTTTTTT.

The sample holds a few counts of this clonotype. The CDR3 sequence is CSARGTGTSGQPQHF. CDR3 in DNA: TGCAGTGCTAGGGGGACAGGGACCTCTGGGCAGCCCCAGCATTTT. The gene calls are TRBV20-1 and TRBJ1-5, with TRBD1 matching over 9 bases. Germline V gene data show CDR1 as DFQATT and CDR2 as SNEGSKA (reference sequence). V gave up 3 bases and J gave up 7 bases; unmatched junction bases: 10. The CDR3 has 15 amino acids.

The chain employs TRBV12-3 or TRBV12-4 and TRBJ2-3; TRBD1 matches 10 bases. Trimming cost V 5 bases and J 3 bases; bases outside gene matches: 5. The CDR3 is 15 residues long. Here the CDR3 DNA reads TGTGCCAGCAGTCACCGGGACAGGGGAACAGATACGCAGTATTTT. Translation: CASSHRDRGTDTQYF.

The CDR3 nucleotides read TGTGCCAGCAGCCCACAAAGGGGGGACAGGGGGAATTACAATGAGCAGTTCTTC. It yields the protein CASSPQRGDRGNYNEQFF. V and J are TRBV7-2 and TRBJ2-1; 11 bases align to TRBD1. The length of the CDR3 is 18 residues. Germline assignment: CDR1 SGHTA and CDR2 FQGNSA. Trimming took 5 bases from V and 4 from J; bases not matched to a gene: 13.

This chain uses TRBV29-1 with TRBJ2-7; D ambiguous. The V gene's germline CDR1 is SQVTM and CDR2 ANQGSEA. This CDR3 is 10 amino acids long. V lost 4 bases, J lost 5 bases, and 6 bases lay in between. The CDR3 sequence: CSVGSDEQYF. CDR3 nucleotides: TGCAGCGTTGGGAGCGACGAGCAGTACTTC.

In this sample, this clonotype turned up many times. This rearrangement joins TRBV3-1 to TRBJ2-1; TRBD2 is a possible D gene (5 bases). V gave up 2 bases and J gave up 2 bases, with 10 bases separating them. Per the germline V gene, CDR1 is LGHDT and CDR2 is YNNKEL (reference sequence). The CDR3 covers 15 residues. CDR3 sequence (DNA): TGTGCCAGCAGCCAAACTAGGATCGCCTACAATGAGCAGTTCTTC. Translated, it gives CASSQTRIAYNEQFF.

This clonotype was seen a handful of times. The J gene is TRBJ2-5, the V gene TRBV20-1, with 9 bases identical to TRBD1. The germline CDR1 and CDR2 sequences are DFQATT and SNEGSKA (reference sequence). V was clipped by 7 bases and J by 1 base; unmatched bases: 4. The CDR3 totals 13 residues. In DNA, the CDR3 is TGCAGTGTACGGACAGGGGCCCAAGAGACCCAGTACTTC. Encoded protein: CSVRTGAQETQYF.

The chain links TRBV5-1 to TRBJ2-7, with D tentatively TRBD1 or TRBD2 (5 bases each). The germline V and J ends were trimmed by 5 bases and 5 bases, with 20 bases remaining between them. Germline V lookup: CDR1 SGHRS, CDR2 YFSETQ. The CDR3 consists of 15 residues. The CDR3 region is CASSSSAGTIDEQYF. The CDR3 DNA is TGCGCCAGCAGTTCGAGCGCCGGGACGATCGACGAGCAGTACTTC.

In its sample, this clonotype was seen a few times. The rearrangement uses TRBV18 and TRBJ2-1, with a weak D call TRBD1 (7 bases). CDR1 KGHSH and CDR2 LQKENI come from the germline V gene. This CDR3 spans 15 amino acids. V lost 3 bases to trimming and J lost 5 bases, with 14 bases between them. The CDR3 protein is CASSPKAGGNNEQFF. The CDR3 region has the DNA TGTGCCAGCTCACCTAAGGCAGGGGGGAACAATGAGCAGTTCTTC.

The chain couples TRBV9 to TRBJ2-3, with 7 nucleotides matching TRBD1. The length of the CDR3 is 15 residues. Germline values: CDR1 SGDLS, CDR2 YYNGEE. Germline trimming cut 5 bases from V and 4 bases from J; bases unmatched to any gene: 10. CDR3 DNA sequence: TGTGCCAGCAGGGCCGGGACAGCGGAACCAGATACGCAGTATTTT. Translated: CASRAGTAEPDTQYF.

This clonotype was detected a few times. This chain uses TRBV29-1 with TRBJ2-7, with D perhaps TRBD1 or TRBD2 (5 bases each). Between the trimmed V and J ends, which lost 4 bases and 4 bases, there was a span of 14 bases. CDR3 size: 13 residues. The V gene's germline CDR1 is SQVTM and CDR2 ANQGSEA. Written as DNA, the CDR3 is TGCAGCGTTGCGTTGGGGGTAGGATACGAGCAGTACTTC. Protein product: CSVALGVGYEQYF.

The table lists this clonotype with many counts. The chain carries TRBV12-3 or TRBV12-4 and TRBJ2-2, with 7 bases matching TRBD1. V lost 3 bases, J lost 4 bases, and 11 bases stayed unmatched. The length of the CDR3 is 17 residues. CDR3 nucleotides: TGTGCCAGCAGTTTCACCCCTGGACAGGTCGTCACCGGGGAGCTGTTTTTT. As protein: CASSFTPGQVVTGELFF.

V is TRBV5-1 and J is TRBJ1-5, with TRBD1 as a possible D gene (5 bases). The CDR3 spans 15 residues. Germline values: CDR1 SGHRS, CDR2 YFSETQ. Trimming took off 1 base at V and 1 base at J, with 9 bases between the two ends. This CDR3 is CASSLQGKSNQPQHF. CDR3 sequence (DNA): TGCGCCAGCAGCTTGCAGGGTAAGAGCAATCAGCCCCAGCATTTT.

Only a few counts were recorded for this clonotype. The V gene is TRBV15, the J gene TRBJ2-1; the match to TRBD2 covers 10 bases. Unmatched junction bases numbered 5, after V lost 3 bases and J lost 3 bases. In germline, CDR1 is LNHNV, CDR2 YYDKDF (reference sequence). The CDR3 loop spans 16 amino acids. Here the CDR3 reads CATSRSLAGNYNEQFF. The CDR3 DNA sequence: TGTGCCACCAGCAGGTCACTAGCGGGGAACTACAATGAGCAGTTCTTC.

The chain recombines TRBV29-1 with TRBJ2-3; 9 bases are shared with TRBD2. J was trimmed by 9 bases and V by 2 bases; bases with no gene match: 12. The CDR3 sequence is 15 residues long. The germline V gene encodes CDR1 SQVTM and CDR2 ANQGSEA. CDR3 in amino acids: CSVEMASGTTGTQYF. Written as DNA, the CDR3 is TGCAGCGTTGAAATGGCTAGCGGGACCACAGGCACGCAGTATTTT.

The V gene is TRBV5-1, the J gene TRBJ2-3; D unresolved. The V gene lost 2 bases and the J gene lost 5 bases, with 12 bases spanning the gap. Germline CDR1 reads SGHRS; CDR2 reads YFSETQ. There are 14 residues in the CDR3. Written as DNA, the CDR3 is TGCGCCAGCAGCTTCGGGCAGAAAGTAGATACGCAGTATTTT. It encodes CASSFGQKVDTQYF. Together with reference TRBV5-1 and TRBJ2-3, the CDR3 gives the full variable domain: KAGVTQTPRYLIKTRGQQVTLSCSPISGHRSVSWYQQTPGQGLQFLFEYFSETQRNKGNFPGRFSGRQFSNSRSEMNVSTLELGDSALYLCASSFGQKVDTQYFGPGTRLTVL.

This clonotype was counted between two and nine times. The chain combines TRBV11-2 with TRBJ2-2, with 8 positions matching TRBD2. V gave up 1 base and J gave up 6 bases; unmatched junction bases: 4. This CDR3 comprises 15 residues. The germline gives CDR1 SGHAT, CDR2 FQNNGV. The CDR3 DNA sequence: TGTGCCAGCAGCTTAGTTAGGGGACTAGCCGGGGAGCTGTTTTTT. Amino acids: CASSLVRGLAGELFF.

This clonotype showed up many times. The chain combines TRBV10-3 with TRBJ2-3, with 12 nucleotides matching TRBD1. From germline, CDR1 is ENHRY and CDR2 SYGVKD. J lost 4 bases, V lost 7 bases, and 6 bases had no gene match. CDR3 size: 15 residues. The CDR3 spells CAITPGQGAPDTQYF. The CDR3 bases are TGTGCCATCACCCCGGGACAGGGGGCCCCAGATACGCAGTATTTT.

This clonotype was recorded a few times. The rearrangement uses TRBV12-3 or TRBV12-4 and TRBJ2-5, with a possible D match to TRBD2 (6 bases). This CDR3 contains 13 residues. Deletions cut 8 bases from V and 3 bases from J, with 13 bases between. DNA for the CDR3: TGTGCCAGCTACCGCGGCGGGGAAGAGACCCAGTACTTC. Its translation: CASYRGGEETQYF.

The chain couples TRBV25-1 to TRBJ2-1, with 7 bases that match TRBD2. The V gene end was trimmed by 8 bases and the J gene end by 9 bases; junction bases not matched to a gene: 10. Germline-derived CDR1 and CDR2 are MGHDK and SYGVNS. This CDR3 contains 13 residues. The CDR3 loop is CASRLTSEGEQFF. CDR3 nucleotide sequence: TGTGCCAGCCGTTTAACTAGCGAGGGTGAGCAGTTCTTC.

The chain carries TRBV12-3 or TRBV12-4 and TRBJ1-3; D is ambiguous. V was trimmed by 5 bases and J by 0 bases, leaving 17 bases between them. This CDR3 contains 17 residues. The CDR3 nucleotides are TGTGCCAGCAGTAATCTCCCCGTTGGGCGCTCTGGAAACACCATATATTTT. This translates into CASSNLPVGRSGNTIYF.

The chain couples TRBV15 to TRBJ2-5; 10 positions agree with TRBD1. With 4 bases clipped from V and 5 bases from J, the junction kept 4 bases outside the gene matches. The germline gives CDR1 LNHNV, CDR2 YYDKDF (reference sequence). This CDR3 is 14 amino acids long. The CDR3: CATSKDRGQETQYF. Written as DNA, the CDR3 is TGTGCCACCAGCAAAGACAGGGGGCAGGAGACCCAGTACTTC.